Shown below are 30 T cell receptor beta chains from a single sample sequenced in a study of cytomegalovirus exposure and HLA in healthy donors. Generated by immunoSEQ multiplex PCR, the TCRdb table keeps only in-frame clones and is missing some. The repertoire includes some 140,000 clones, just over 85% of them detected once, and 2% to 2.5% sits in the top ten. Sequenced: PBMCs. Receptors originate from a human donor in good health.

The chain combines TRBV15 with TRBJ2-2; TRBD1 agrees at 9 bases. Germline trimming cut 3 bases from V and 6 bases from J; bases unmatched to any gene: 5. The CDR3 extends over 15 amino acids. CDR1 is LNHNV, CDR2 YYDKDF, per germline (reference sequence). CDR3 sequence (DNA): TGTGCCACCAGCAGCCGGGACAGGGCTTCCGGGGAGCTGTTTTTT. As protein: CATSSRDRASGELFF.

The rearrangement uses TRBV9 and TRBJ2-7; 12 bases fit TRBD2. This CDR3 contains 14 residues. J lost 7 bases, V lost 0 bases, and 2 bases had no gene match. CDR1 is SGDLS, CDR2 YYNGEE, per germline. CDR3: CASSVELAGGEQYF. The DNA for the CDR3 is TGTGCCAGCAGCGTAGAACTAGCGGGGGGTGAGCAGTACTTC.

The rearrangement joins TRBV7-8 to TRBJ1-1, with unresolved D. Germline CDR1 is SGHVS and CDR2 is FQNEAQ. V was shortened by 2 bases and J by 1 base, with 5 bases between the two germline ends. The CDR3 spans 13 residues. The DNA for the CDR3 is TGTGCCAGCAGCTTAACTCAGAACACTGAAGCTTTCTTT. Amino acid sequence: CASSLTQNTEAFF.

The chain carries TRBV7-2 and TRBJ1-5, with a tentative D call TRBD1 (5 bases). The CDR3 has 13 amino acids. Trimming took 0 bases from V and 7 from J, leaving 7 bases between them. Per the germline V gene, CDR1 is SGHTA and CDR2 is FQGNSA. The CDR3 DNA reads TGTGCCAGCAGCTTAGCGGGGGGGCAGCCCCAGCATTTT. This translates into CASSLAGGQPQHF.

About this clone: This CDR3 is also generated by other DNA sequences in the sample. The rearrangement uses TRBV9 and TRBJ2-3; a weak D match, TRBD2 (6 bases). CDR1 is SGDLS, CDR2 YYNGEE, per germline. The germline V and J ends were trimmed by 0 bases and 1 base, with 9 bases remaining between them. The CDR3 is made up of 15 amino acids. The chain's CDR3 is CASSVVSGGTDTQYF. For the CDR3, the DNA is TGTGCCAGCAGCGTAGTTTCGGGAGGCACAGATACGCAGTATTTT.

The rearrangement joins TRBV5-1 to TRBJ2-7, with D possibly TRBD1 on 5 matching bases. CDR3 length equals 13 residues. The germline V and J ends were trimmed by 0 bases and 3 bases, with 7 bases remaining between them. CDR1 and CDR2 from the germline V gene are SGHRS and YFSETQ. CDR3 sequence (DNA): TGCGCCAGCAGCTTGGGACAGTACTACGAGCAGTACTTC. Translating gives CASSLGQYYEQYF.

This rearrangement joins TRBV5-1 to TRBJ2-2; D possibly corresponds to TRBD1 (6 bases). Germline V gene data show CDR1 as SGHRS and CDR2 as YFSETQ. V lost 0 bases, J lost 0 bases, and 6 bases lay in between. CDR3 size: 15 residues. The CDR3 DNA follows: TGCGCCAGCAGCTTGGGGACAGCGAACACCGGGGAGCTGTTTTTT. It translates to CASSLGTANTGELFF.

The chain combines TRBV4-2 with TRBJ1-1, with D hard to call. The CDR3 contains 15 residues. In germline, CDR1 is LGHNA, CDR2 YNFKEQ. V lost 4 bases to trimming and J lost 8 bases, with 20 bases between them. CDR3 sequence: CASSLIDGGPEEAFF. The CDR3 region has the DNA TGTGCCAGCAGCCTAATAGACGGAGGGCCCGAAGAAGCTTTCTTT.

V gene TRBV9 combines with J gene TRBJ1-1; 11 positions agree with TRBD1. Germline values: CDR1 SGDLS, CDR2 YYNGEE. The J segment lost 11 bases and the V segment lost 8 bases, leaving 17 bases of the junction unmatched. This CDR3 is 15 amino acids long. The CDR3 protein is CASSGQGARGEVAFF. Here the CDR3 DNA reads TGTGCCAGTTCTGGACAGGGGGCGCGGGGGGAAGTGGCTTTCTTT.

V is TRBV5-1 and J is TRBJ1-4; 10 bases map to TRBD1. Trimming removed 1 base from V and 0 bases from J; junction bases left unmatched: 9. CDR3 size: 19 residues. CDR1 and CDR2 from the germline V gene are SGHRS and YFSETQ. CDR3 in amino acids: CASSLSDRGSYATNEKLFF. The CDR3 DNA sequence: TGCGCCAGCAGCTTGTCGGACAGGGGGAGTTATGCAACTAATGAAAAACTGTTTTTT.

V is TRBV5-1 and J is TRBJ2-5; 9 bases align to TRBD2. Germline V gene data show CDR1 as SGHRS and CDR2 as YFSETQ. The CDR3 is 16 amino acids. The V and J ends lost 1 base and 8 bases, in that order; junction bases with no gene match: 12. The CDR3: CASSLSASGVQRTQYF. The CDR3 DNA reads TGCGCCAGCAGCTTGTCGGCTAGCGGGGTACAACGTACCCAGTACTTC.

The chain couples TRBV27 to TRBJ2-7, with TRBD1 matching 8 bases. The CDR3 totals 18 residues. From germline, CDR1 is MNHEY and CDR2 SMNVEV (reference sequence). Trimming took 0 bases from V and 0 from J; bases not matched to a gene: 10. The CDR3 protein is CASSLSLSGTGSSYEQYF. DNA for the CDR3: TGTGCCAGCAGTTTATCGCTAAGTGGGACAGGAAGCTCCTACGAGCAGTACTTC.

This clone was seen a single time. The chain uses TRBV7-2 and TRBJ2-3; D is possibly TRBD2 (7 bases). This CDR3 is built from 15 residues. Trimming pared 5 bases from V and 3 bases from J, leaving 15 bases between. From germline, CDR1 is SGHTA and CDR2 FQGNSA. CDR3 region: CASSSRAGATDTQYF. The CDR3 coding sequence is TGTGCCAGCAGCAGTCGGGCGGGGGCAACAGATACGCAGTATTTT. Variable domain in full (rest from reference TRBV7-2 and TRBJ2-3): GAGVSQSPSNKVTEKGKDVELRCDPISGHTALYWYRQSLGQGLEFLIYFQGNSAPDKSGLPSDRFSAERTGGSVSTLTIQRTQQEDSAVYLCASSSRAGATDTQYFGPGTRLTVL.

V is TRBV2 and J is TRBJ1-1; the D is unclear. CDR3 length: 14 residues. The germline V gene has CDR1 SNHLY and CDR2 FYNNEI. Trimming pared 2 bases from V and 4 bases from J, leaving 11 bases between. The CDR3 coding sequence is TGTGCCAGCAGTGAAACGGGAGTGGCCACTGAAGCTTTCTTT. Its translation: CASSETGVATEAFF.

Regarding this clone: One end of the junction fails to match germline, which may point to a read error. The chain employs TRBV18 and TRBJ2-4; possibly TRBD1 for D (6 bases). The CDR3 spans 13 residues. Germline values: CDR1 KGHSH, CDR2 LQKENI. CDR3 loop: CASSPSEQGTANF. In DNA, the CDR3 is TGTGCCAGCTCACCGTCAGAACAGGGAACCGCGAACTTC.

The genes are TRBV28 and TRBJ2-5; 8 nucleotides line up with TRBD2. The CDR3 length is 16 residues. V gave up 1 base and J gave up 5 bases; unmatched junction bases: 9. Germline assignment: CDR1 MDHEN and CDR2 SYDVKM. The CDR3, as DNA: TGTGCCAGCAGTTTATCGTCCGGGACTAGTGGGGAGACCCAGTACTTC. Protein sequence: CASSLSSGTSGETQYF.

The chain joins TRBV11-2 to TRBJ1-2, with D possibly matching TRBD1 (5 bases). The V and J ends lost 4 bases and 5 bases respectively, with 29 bases between them. This CDR3 has 19 amino acids. From germline, CDR1 is SGHAT and CDR2 FQNNGV. The CDR3 here is CASSSVGGIGRLGPYGYTF. In nucleotides, the CDR3 is TGTGCCAGCAGCTCAGTGGGGGGAATCGGGCGCCTGGGGCCTTATGGCTACACCTTC.

The chain has TRBV2 and TRBJ1-1; D is unclear. The V gene's germline CDR1 is SNHLY and CDR2 FYNNEI. Trimming pared 5 bases from V and 1 base from J, leaving 11 bases between. The CDR3 has 14 residues. The CDR3 DNA follows: TGTGCCAGCAGTCCGGGTCCGGCGAACACTGAAGCTTTCTTT. It encodes CASSPGPANTEAFF.

This clone has only a few counts. This chain uses TRBV25-1 with TRBJ2-1, with 7 bases aligning to TRBD2. The V and J ends lost 4 bases and 1 base, in that order; junction bases with no gene match: 4. This CDR3 region has 15 residues. Germline lookup yields CDR1 MGHDK and CDR2 SYGVNS. The CDR3 here is CASSVTSVSYNEQFF. The CDR3 DNA is TGTGCCAGCAGTGTAACTAGCGTATCCTACAATGAGCAGTTCTTC.

The chain is built from TRBV27 and TRBJ1-1, with TRBD1 as a possible D gene (5 bases). In germline, CDR1 is MNHEY, CDR2 SMNVEV (reference sequence). The CDR3 length is 15 residues. V lost 2 bases, J lost 2 bases, and 12 bases lay in between. The CDR3 region has the DNA TGTGCCAGCAGTTTAGAGTGGGGCTCCAACACTGAAGCTTTCTTT. It is translated as CASSLEWGSNTEAFF.

This chain joins TRBV7-9 and TRBJ1-1; D is uncertain. CDR1 SEHNR and CDR2 FQNEAQ come from the germline V gene (reference sequence). V was cut by 3 bases and J by 6 bases, with 8 bases left in between. The CDR3 runs to 12 residues. As DNA, the CDR3 is TGTGCCAGCAGCTTTGCGTACCCTGAAGCTTTCTTT. This gives the protein CASSFAYPEAFF.

Points on this clone: A read error may account for a junction end that differs from germline. The chain links TRBV5-8 to TRBJ2-2, with 7 bases lining up with TRBD2. This CDR3 is built from 15 residues. Germline V lookup: CDR1 SGHTS, CDR2 YDEGEE. The CDR3 loop is CASTPGTKNSGELFF. CDR3 nucleotide sequence: TGTGCCAGCACCCCCGGGACTAAGAACTCCGGGGAGCTGTTTTTT.

The chain joins TRBV6-6 to TRBJ2-3; 8 bases match TRBD2. CDR3 length equals 15 residues. Germline CDR1 reads MNHNY; CDR2 reads SVGAGI (reference sequence). After removal of 11 bases from V and 6 bases from J, the junction contained 16 bases not matched to a gene. CDR3 protein: CAATRAGGTGDTQYF. CDR3 in DNA: TGTGCCGCCACCAGGGCGGGGGGCACAGGGGATACGCAGTATTTT.

V and J are TRBV7-8 and TRBJ1-5; TRBD1 is a possible D gene (6 bases). Deletions cut 4 bases from V and 4 bases from J, with 14 bases between. Germline CDR1 and CDR2: SGHVS and FQNEAQ. The CDR3 consists of 15 residues. CDR3 region: CASSYIRDTNQPQHF. The CDR3 region has the DNA TGTGCCAGCAGCTATATCCGGGACACAAATCAGCCCCAGCATTTT. Supplemented by reference TRBV7-8 and TRBJ1-5, the full variable domain reads GAGVSQSPRYKVAKRGQDVALRCDPISGHVSLFWYQQALGQGPEFLTYFQNEAQLDKSGLPSDRFFAERPEGSVSTLKIQRTQQEDSAVYLCASSYIRDTNQPQHFGDGTRLSIL.

The V and J genes are TRBV6-5 and TRBJ1-6; the D gene is possibly TRBD1 (6 bases). The CDR3 has 13 amino acids. V gave up 6 bases and J gave up 6 bases, with 9 bases separating them. CDR1 MNHEY and CDR2 SVGAGI come from the germline V gene. This CDR3 reads CASRTGSNSPLHF. CDR3 sequence (DNA): TGTGCCAGCAGGACAGGATCTAATTCACCCCTCCACTTT.

The rearrangement links TRBV7-6 to TRBJ1-2; no reliable D call. There are 14 residues in the CDR3. V was pared by 1 base and J by 0 bases, with 6 bases between. Germline-derived CDR1 and CDR2 are SGHVS and FNYEAQ. The DNA of the CDR3 is TGTGCCAGCAGCTTAGGTGGAGCTAACTATGGCTACACCTTC. As protein: CASSLGGANYGYTF.

In its sample, this clone was seen once. The rearrangement joins TRBV30 to TRBJ1-4, with D possibly matching TRBD1 (5 bases). Germline CDR1 GTSNPN, CDR2 SVGIG (reference sequence). The CDR3 consists of 14 residues. V lost 5 bases to trimming and J lost 8 bases, with 18 bases between them. The CDR3 region has the DNA TGTGCCTGGTCTCAGGGTAGGTCCCAGGAAAAACTGTTTTTT. It yields the protein CAWSQGRSQEKLFF. Variable domain in full (rest from reference TRBV30 and TRBJ1-4): SQTIHQWPATLVQPVGSPLSLECTVEGTSNPNLYWYRQAAGRGLQLLFYSVGIGQISSEVPQNLSASRPQDRQFILSSKKLLLSDSGFYLCAWSQGRSQEKLFFGSGTQLSVL.

In its sample, this clone was seen many times. The J gene is TRBJ2-4, the V gene TRBV6-1; tentative D call: TRBD2 (5 bases). V lost 6 bases and J lost 0, with 12 bases in between. CDR1 is MNHNS, CDR2 SASEGT, per germline. CDR3 size: 15 residues. CDR3 in amino acids: CASSKDGIAKNIQYF. The CDR3 region has the DNA TGTGCCAGCAGCAAGGACGGGATAGCCAAAAACATTCAGTACTTC.

The chain couples TRBV7-6 to TRBJ2-7; 7 positions match TRBD1. V lost 6 bases to trimming and J lost 1 base; unmatched junction nucleotides: 9. The CDR3 is 15 amino acids. Germline-derived CDR1 and CDR2 are SGHVS and FNYEAQ. The CDR3 sequence is CASSPETGPSYEQYF. CDR3 in DNA: TGTGCCAGCAGTCCCGAGACAGGGCCTTCCTACGAGCAGTACTTC. The complete variable domain, with remaining parts taken from reference TRBV7-6 and TRBJ2-7, reads GAGVSQSPRYKVTKRGQDVALRCDPISGHVSLYWYRQALGQGPEFLTYFNYEAQQDKSGLPNDRFSAERPEGSISTLTIQRTEQRDSAMYRCASSPETGPSYEQYFGPGTRLTVT.

The sample holds one count of this clone. V usage is TRBV5-6 and J usage is TRBJ2-3, with D perhaps matching TRBD1 (6 bases). The CDR3 runs to 14 residues. Trimming cost V 5 bases and J 2 bases, with 12 bases left between them. Germline-derived CDR1 and CDR2 are SGHDT and YYEEEE. The CDR3 region has the DNA TGTGCCAGCAGAACCGACAGGTACACAGATACGCAGTATTTT. It specifies CASRTDRYTDTQYF.